Many counts were recorded for the clone carrying this T cell receptor beta chain. Its antigen is not known. J lost 4 bases, V lost 4 bases, and 6 bases had no gene match. The CDR3 contains 14 residues. CDR1 and CDR2 from the germline V gene are SGHTA and FQGNSA. The investigators amplified TCR beta CDR3 regions from RNA transcripts. Primed by the HTBI set, a first-round RT-PCR was run on the TCR CDR3. TCRdb re-analysed the multiplex PCR reads in MiXCR, keeping a single row per CDR3 protein. The sample includes a few hundred thousand distinct CDR3 sequences, 17% of them seen just once. This sample is part of a study of T cells in Graves' hyperthyroidism and ophthalmopathy. General study points: Most thyroid clonotypes that were expanded above 0.001 also turned up in blood.

This receptor was identified in a woman aged 18-30 years with Graves' ophthalmopathy. V usage is TRBV7-2 and J usage is TRBJ1-1; TRBD1 agrees at 7 bases. Sample: blood. The CDR3 spells CASSYRQGITEAFF. DNA for the CDR3: TGTGCCAGCAGCTACCGACAGGGAATCACTGAAGCTTTCTTT.